Below are 3 T cell receptor beta chains sequenced from a single sample in a study of CD8+ T cells in alopecia areata. RNA was isolated and reverse transcribed to cDNA, the sequencing template. Method: immunoSEQ multiplex PCR; TCRdb's copy keeps in-frame clones and lacks some. The profile shows approximately 140,000 clones, 70% to 90% of them singletons. The treatment here: oral pan-JAK inhibitor, 5-10 mg twice daily. The sequenced sample was CD8+ T cells sorted from blood, obtained at week 4, from a patient treated with tofacitinib. These receptor sequences come from a human donor with alopecia areata.

This rearrangement joins TRBV5-1 to TRBJ2-1; 7 bases agree with TRBD2. The germline V gene encodes CDR1 SGHRS and CDR2 YFSETQ. The V and J ends lost 4 bases and 1 base, in that order; junction bases with no gene match: 5. CDR3 size: 15 residues. In DNA, the CDR3 is TGCGCCAGCAGCCCAAATAGCGGGTCCTACAATGAGCAGTTCTTC. As protein: CASSPNSGSYNEQFF.

This clone was seen a single time. This chain links TRBV7-9 with TRBJ2-1, with 9 bases that match TRBD2. CDR3 size: 16 residues. Germline CDR1 reads SEHNR; CDR2 reads FQNEAQ (reference sequence). Unmatched junction bases numbered 4, after V lost 4 bases and J lost 0 bases. CDR3 protein: CASSSAAGGSYNEQFF. The CDR3 nucleotides are TGTGCCAGCAGCTCTGCAGCGGGAGGCTCCTACAATGAGCAGTTCTTC.

This sequence joins TRBV6-4 and TRBJ2-7; D ambiguous. CDR3 length: 13 amino acids. V was pared by 2 bases and J by 2 bases, with 7 bases between. Germline V lookup: CDR1 MRHNA, CDR2 SNTAGT. The CDR3 reads CASSDTSAYEQYF. DNA for the CDR3: TGTGCCAGCAGTGACACAAGCGCCTACGAGCAGTACTTC.